This passage covers 14 T cell receptor beta chains from one sample sequenced in a study of shared clonotypes between healthy human individuals. Clones were sequenced by immunoSEQ multiplex PCR, and TCRdb holds only the in-frame ones, with some missing. This repertoire shows roughly 2.2 million clones, roughly 93% found once; its top ten account for 0.39%. The sample consisted of naive CD4+ T cells from PBMCs. Subset here: CD45RA+ positively selected. These receptors all stem from a man between 18 and 35 years old in good health. Some clones in this sample may be carry-over from other donors' samples.

V gene TRBV18 combines with J gene TRBJ1-4; possible D gene TRBD1, 5 bases. Trimming shortened V by 7 bases and J by 3 bases, and 15 bases separated the two germline ends. The CDR3 has 15 amino acids. Per germline, CDR1 KGHSH and CDR2 LQKENI. CDR3 in amino acids: CASYGTLGANEKLFF. The CDR3 DNA follows: TGTGCCAGCTATGGGACCTTAGGGGCTAATGAAAAACTGTTTTTT.

J is TRBJ1-1 and V is TRBV2; no firm D call. Deletions cut 6 bases from V and 3 bases from J, with 11 bases between. Germline CDR1 and CDR2: SNHLY and FYNNEI. The CDR3 spans 13 residues. Here the CDR3 DNA reads TGTGCCAGCAGCATGGGTATGGACACTGAAGCTTTCTTT. Translation: CASSMGMDTEAFF. The full variable domain, in which reference TRBV2 and TRBJ1-1 provide the parts outside the CDR3, is EPEVTQTPSHQVTQMGQEVILRCVPISNHLYFYWYRQILGQKVEFLVSFYNNEISEKSEIFDDQFSVERPDGSNFTLKIRSTKLEDSAMYFCASSMGMDTEAFFGQGTRLTVV.

The V and J genes are TRBV6-5 and TRBJ1-5, with TRBD1 matching 7 bases. The CDR3 has 15 residues. The ends lost 0 bases at V and 7 bases at J; junction bases unmatched: 6. Germline values: CDR1 MNHEY, CDR2 SVGAGI. This chain's CDR3 is CASSYSGGGGQPQHF. The CDR3 coding sequence is TGTGCCAGCAGTTACTCGGGAGGGGGCGGGCAGCCCCAGCATTTT.

The V call is TRBV5-4, the J call TRBJ2-3, with TRBD2 identical over 7 bases. Germline V gene sequence: CDR1 SGHNT, CDR2 YYREEE (reference sequence). The CDR3 runs 15 residues. V dropped 5 bases and J dropped 1; count of bases not matched to a gene: 7. CDR3 DNA: TGTGCCAGCAGTTGGGCTACTAGCGGCACAGATACGCAGTATTTT. Translated, it gives CASSWATSGTDTQYF.

The chain has TRBV28 and TRBJ2-1, with 7 bases aligning to TRBD1. The V gene's germline CDR1 is MDHEN and CDR2 SYDVKM. The CDR3 consists of 13 residues. With 6 bases clipped from V and 5 bases from J, the junction kept 4 bases outside the gene matches. This CDR3 reads CASRWDRHNEQFF. Here the CDR3 DNA reads TGTGCCAGCAGGTGGGACAGACACAATGAGCAGTTCTTC.

The chain carries TRBV4-3 and TRBJ2-7; D not certain. The CDR3 contains 14 residues. The V gene lost 0 bases and the J gene lost 3 bases, with 9 bases spanning the gap. Germline CDR1 and CDR2: LGHNA and YSLEER. The CDR3 region is CASSQDMSHYEQYF. The CDR3 DNA reads as TGCGCCAGCAGCCAAGATATGTCTCACTACGAGCAGTACTTC.

The V and J genes are TRBV4-3 and TRBJ1-3; D may be TRBD1 (6 bases). The germline V gene has CDR1 LGHNA and CDR2 YSLEER. The CDR3 has 16 residues. V gave up 5 bases and J gave up 3 bases, with 17 bases separating them. The CDR3: CASSNKLVRGGNTIYF. In DNA form, the CDR3 reads TGCGCCAGCAGCAACAAGTTGGTCAGGGGTGGAAACACCATATATTTT.

The CDR3 loop reads CAISESNGAGGETQYF. The DNA of the CDR3 is TGTGCCATCAGTGAGTCGAACGGGGCGGGCGGAGAGACCCAGTACTTC. The rearrangement joins TRBV10-3 to TRBJ2-5; D possibly uses TRBD1 or TRBD2 (5 bases each). Germline V CDR1 and CDR2: ENHRY, SYGVKD. The CDR3 contains 16 residues. Trimming pared 0 bases from V and 4 bases from J, leaving 15 bases between.

The chain employs TRBV6-5 and TRBJ1-2, with 8 bases aligning to TRBD1. Losses at the gene ends were 2 bases for V and 6 bases for J; bases not matched to a gene: 5. The CDR3 covers 14 residues. Germline loops: CDR1 MNHEY, CDR2 SVGAGI. The chain's CDR3 is CASSYGTGRNGYTF. For the CDR3, the DNA is TGTGCCAGCAGTTACGGGACAGGTAGAAATGGCTACACCTTC.

The chain links TRBV4-3 to TRBJ2-3; D remains ambiguous. Germline CDR1 and CDR2: LGHNA and YSLEER. Deletions cut 4 bases from V and 3 bases from J, with 11 bases between. CDR3 length: 14 amino acids. CDR3 sequence reads: CASSRGVGTDTQYF. The DNA for the CDR3 is TGCGCCAGCAGCCGTGGGGTGGGGACAGATACGCAGTATTTT.

V and J are TRBV18 and TRBJ2-7; D is unresolved. The length of the CDR3 is 12 residues. The V gene lost 4 bases and the J gene lost 2 bases, with 6 bases spanning the gap. Germline assignment: CDR1 KGHSH and CDR2 LQKENI. The CDR3 reads CASSLVPYEQYF. CDR3 DNA sequence: TGTGCCAGCTCACTTGTCCCCTACGAGCAGTACTTC.

This clone appeared a single time. The rearrangement uses TRBV28 and TRBJ1-5; no firm D call. Trimming took off 7 bases at V and 7 bases at J, with 17 bases between the two ends. The germline V gene encodes CDR1 MDHEN and CDR2 SYDVKM. The length of the CDR3 is 14 residues. The CDR3 nucleotides read TGTGCCAGCAACCCCGGAGGGTCCAGGCAGCCCCAGCATTTT. It encodes CASNPGGSRQPQHF.

The chain links TRBV6-1 to TRBJ2-5, with 7 bases fitting TRBD1. From germline, CDR1 is MNHNS and CDR2 SASEGT. V gave up 4 bases and J gave up 5 bases; unmatched junction bases: 13. The CDR3 consists of 16 residues. The CDR3 nucleotides read TGTGCCAGCAGTGTATCGTTTGGTCAGGGGGAGGAGACCCAGTACTTC. Its protein product is CASSVSFGQGEETQYF.

The chain carries TRBV9 and TRBJ1-4; 7 bases align to TRBD1. V lost 4 bases to trimming and J lost 6 bases; unmatched junction nucleotides: 9. This CDR3 contains 15 residues. Germline V gives CDR1 SGDLS, CDR2 YYNGEE. The CDR3 coding sequence is TGTGCCAGCAGCAACCGGGACAGCTTTGATGAAAAACTGTTTTTT. Translating gives CASSNRDSFDEKLFF. Combining the CDR3 with reference TRBV9 and TRBJ1-4 gives the whole variable domain DSGVTQTPKHLITATGQRVTLRCSPRSGDLSVYWYQQSLDQGLQFLIQYYNGEERAKGNILERFSAQQFPDLHSELNLSSLELGDSALYFCASSNRDSFDEKLFFGSGTQLSVL.